The sequence of this T cell receptor (beta chain) was determined in a study of vaccination and CD4 T cells after COVID-19. The CDR3 extends over 12 amino acids. With 3 bases removed from V and 7 bases from J, the gap between germline ends came to 7 bases. CDR1 is DFQATT and CDR2 is SNEGSKA in the germline V gene (reference sequence). The table lists this clonotype with a few counts. The antigen remains unidentified. Cultured CD4+ T-cell DNA underwent Oncomine TCR Beta short-read sequencing. TCRdb fed the PCR reads into MiXCR, producing one record per CDR3 protein. The data contain some 18,000 distinct CDR3 sequences, approximately 78% of them singletons. Noted treatment: roughly 11-day PBMC culture with coronavirus spike peptide pools or control peptides (ViraFEST assay). ViraFEST relied on peptide pools to expand antigen-specific T cells; the TCRs were sequenced afterward.

This chain uses TRBV20-1 with TRBJ1-6; D remains unclear. The source is a human donor who received a COVID-19 vaccine. Here the sequenced sample was CD4+ T cells from blood, cultured in vitro, taken after SARS-CoV-2 vaccination. CDR3 DNA sequence: TGCAGTGCTAGGCATGGGAATTCACCCCTCCACTTT. Its protein is CSARHGNSPLHF.